These 2 T cell receptor beta chains were sequenced from one sample in a study of CD8+ T cells in alopecia areata. Extraction of RNA preceded its reverse transcription into cDNA, which served as the sequencing template. Profiling relied on immunoSEQ multiplex PCR, and the TCRdb table lists in-frame clones only, not all of them. Of about 120,000 clones in the sample, roughly two thirds were seen once. The sample was CD4+ T cells sorted from blood. The receptors here all came from a human donor in good health.

This clone has a count of ten or more. This chain uses TRBV2 with TRBJ2-5, with TRBD2 identical over 11 bases. CDR3 length: 17 amino acids. Germline-derived CDR1 and CDR2 are SNHLY and FYNNEI. J was trimmed by 5 bases and V by 4 bases; bases with no gene match: 12. Written as DNA, the CDR3 is TGTGCCAGCAGTGCCCCTTGGCTAGCGGGGGGTGACGAGACCCAGTACTTC. Its protein is CASSAPWLAGGDETQYF.

The table lists this clone with a few counts. The rearrangement uses TRBV11-2 and TRBJ2-1; 11 nucleotides agree with TRBD1. The CDR3 is made up of 16 amino acids. V shed 5 bases, J shed 6 bases, and the junction held 9 bases outside the gene matches. The V gene's germline CDR1 is SGHAT and CDR2 FQNNGV. CDR3 loop: CASSPEGTGGSNEQFF. The CDR3 bases are TGTGCCAGCAGCCCGGAGGGGACAGGGGGTTCCAATGAGCAGTTCTTC.